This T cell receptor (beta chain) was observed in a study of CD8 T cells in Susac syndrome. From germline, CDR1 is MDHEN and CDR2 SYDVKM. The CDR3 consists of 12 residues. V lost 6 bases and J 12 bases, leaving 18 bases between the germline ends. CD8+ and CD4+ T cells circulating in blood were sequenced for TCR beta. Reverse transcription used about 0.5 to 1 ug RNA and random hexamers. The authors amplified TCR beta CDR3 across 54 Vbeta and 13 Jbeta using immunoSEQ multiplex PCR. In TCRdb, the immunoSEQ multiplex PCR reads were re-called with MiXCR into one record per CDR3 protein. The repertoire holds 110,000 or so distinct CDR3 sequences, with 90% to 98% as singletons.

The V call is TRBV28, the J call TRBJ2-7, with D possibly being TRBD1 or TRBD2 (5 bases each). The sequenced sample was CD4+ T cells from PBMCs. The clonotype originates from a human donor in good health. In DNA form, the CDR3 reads TGTGCCAGCAGCCGAACCGGGACGATCCCGTACTTC. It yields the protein CASSRTGTIPYF. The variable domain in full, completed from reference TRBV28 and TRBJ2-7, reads DVKVTQSSRYLVKRTGEKVFLECVQDMDHENMFWYRQDPGLGLRLIYFSYDVKMKEKGDIPEGYSVSREKKERFSLILESASTNQTSMYLCASSRTGTIPYFGPGTRLTVT.